The 16 T cell receptor beta chains reported below all come from one sample, sequenced in a study of shared clonotypes between healthy human individuals. Clones were sequenced by immunoSEQ multiplex PCR, and TCRdb holds only the in-frame ones, with some missing. This sample carries about 2 million clones, 85% to 95% of them seen once, and the ten largest clones take 1.2%. Only CD45RO-negative cells positively selected for CCR7 counted as naive CD8 cells, so terminally differentiated effector memory CD45RA+ cells were excluded. Material for sequencing was naive CD8+ T cells sorted from blood. The receptors stem from a man in his late teens or twenties in good health.

This chain links TRBV13 with TRBJ1-6; 9 bases map to TRBD1. Germline CDR1 and CDR2: PRHDT and FYEKMQ (reference sequence). CDR3 length equals 14 residues. V shed 5 bases, J shed 7 bases, and the junction held 3 bases outside the gene matches. This CDR3 is CASSTTGGNSPLHF. CDR3 nucleotide sequence: TGTGCCAGCAGCACCACAGGGGGCAATTCACCCCTCCACTTT. Looking up the rest from reference TRBV13 and TRBJ1-6 gives the full variable domain: AAGVIQSPRHLIKEKRETATLKCYPIPRHDTVYWYQQGPGQDPQFLISFYEKMQSDKGSIPDRFSAQQFSDYHSELNMSSLELGDSALYFCASSTTGGNSPLHFGNGTRLTVT.

The chain links TRBV11-2 to TRBJ2-1; D is uncertain. The V end was cut by 1 base, the J end by 9 bases, with 16 bases between. The V gene's germline CDR1 is SGHAT and CDR2 FQNNGV. The CDR3 contains 15 residues. DNA for the CDR3: TGTGCCAGCAGCTTAGTCGAGACAATACAAATTGAGCAGTTCTTC. This translates into CASSLVETIQIEQFF.

V is TRBV6-1 and J is TRBJ1-6; no reliable D call. Germline values: CDR1 MNHNS, CDR2 SASEGT. The germline V and J ends were trimmed by 3 bases and 7 bases, with 10 bases remaining between them. This CDR3 is 14 amino acids long. As DNA, the CDR3 is TGTGCCAGCAGTGACTTTGGAGGAAATTCACCCCTCCACTTT. Translating it yields CASSDFGGNSPLHF.

The chain uses TRBV11-2 and TRBJ2-2; 8 bases agree with TRBD1. The V and J ends lost 5 bases and 6 bases, in that order; junction bases with no gene match: 5. The germline CDR1 and CDR2 sequences are SGHAT and FQNNGV. The CDR3 has 14 residues. CDR3 amino acids: CASSPGQVSGELFF. The DNA for the CDR3 is TGTGCCAGCAGCCCGGGACAGGTCTCCGGGGAGCTGTTTTTT.

The genes are TRBV5-1 and TRBJ2-7; D call uncertain. Germline assignment: CDR1 SGHRS and CDR2 YFSETQ. The V and J ends lost 2 bases and 6 bases respectively, with 15 bases between them. The CDR3 extends over 14 amino acids. CDR3 sequence: CASSFSPLIPEQYF. CDR3 sequence (DNA): TGCGCCAGCAGCTTCTCTCCTTTGATTCCCGAGCAGTACTTC.

Points on this clone: Distinct nucleotide sequences in the sample also encode this CDR3. The chain is built from TRBV27 and TRBJ1-1; no firm D call. V was pared by 0 bases and J by 5 bases, with 7 bases between. Per the germline V gene, CDR1 is MNHEY and CDR2 is SMNVEV (reference sequence). The length of the CDR3 is 13 residues. The CDR3 DNA follows: TGTGCCAGCAGTTTATCTGGGTGGACTGAAGCTTTCTTT. Its protein is CASSLSGWTEAFF.

The gene calls are TRBV7-8 and TRBJ2-7, with 7 bases fitting TRBD1. The length of the CDR3 is 14 residues. Germline V CDR1 and CDR2: SGHVS, FQNEAQ. V was pared by 2 bases and J by 7 bases, with 8 bases of the junction left unmatched. The CDR3 spells CASSLFDRVGEQYF. CDR3 bases: TGTGCCAGCAGCTTATTTGACAGGGTGGGGGAGCAGTACTTC.

This chain uses TRBV4-1 with TRBJ2-7; 7 bases line up with TRBD1. The germline CDR1 and CDR2 sequences are MGHRA and YSYEKL. The CDR3 runs 13 residues. Unmatched junction bases numbered 6, after V lost 5 bases and J lost 5 bases. CDR3 loop: CASSVQGTDEQYF. The CDR3 coding sequence is TGCGCCAGCAGCGTACAGGGGACAGACGAGCAGTACTTC.

V is TRBV27 and J is TRBJ2-2; 11 positions match TRBD2. CDR1 MNHEY and CDR2 SMNVEV come from the germline V gene (reference sequence). The CDR3 has 16 amino acids. The trim removed 7 bases at V and 0 bases at J, leaving 4 bases unmatched. The CDR3 is CASNPSGGPNTGELFF. Written as DNA, the CDR3 is TGTGCCAGCAACCCTAGCGGGGGGCCGAACACCGGGGAGCTGTTTTTT.

This rearrangement joins TRBV7-2 to TRBJ2-1; 9 bases line up with TRBD2. V dropped 3 bases and J dropped 4; count of bases not matched to a gene: 4. This CDR3 spans 15 amino acids. CDR1 is SGHTA and CDR2 is FQGNSA in the germline V gene. CDR3 in amino acids: CASSFLAGLYNEQFF. CDR3 DNA: TGTGCCAGCAGCTTTCTAGCGGGGTTATACAATGAGCAGTTCTTC. Complete variable domain (other parts from reference TRBV7-2 and TRBJ2-1): GAGVSQSPSNKVTEKGKDVELRCDPISGHTALYWYRQSLGQGLEFLIYFQGNSAPDKSGLPSDRFSAERTGGSVSTLTIQRTQQEDSAVYLCASSFLAGLYNEQFFGPGTRLTVL.

This chain connects TRBV27 to TRBJ2-3; a weak D match, TRBD2 (5 bases). The CDR3 loop spans 15 amino acids. Germline-derived CDR1 and CDR2 are MNHEY and SMNVEV (reference sequence). The V gene lost 6 bases and the J gene lost 2 bases, with 15 bases spanning the gap. CDR3 in DNA: TGTGCCAGCAGCCAACTAGTCCCCTACACAGATACGCAGTATTTT. Protein: CASSQLVPYTDTQYF.

The V and J genes are TRBV7-3 and TRBJ2-7; weak D call: TRBD2 (5 bases). Germline V lookup: CDR1 SGHTA, CDR2 FQGTGA. V was clipped by 4 bases and J by 1 base, with 20 bases between them. CDR3 length equals 17 residues. The CDR3 DNA is TGTGCCAGCAGCTCCTACATATCGTCAGGAGGTTCCTACGAGCAGTACTTC. This codes for CASSSYISSGGSYEQYF.

J is TRBJ2-2 and V is TRBV4-1, with D uncertain. Per germline, CDR1 MGHRA and CDR2 YSYEKL. V was cut by 5 bases and J by 5 bases, with 15 bases left in between. The CDR3 totals 15 residues. CDR3 sequence (DNA): TGCGCCAGCAGCACCTCCGGGCCTAAGACCGGGGAGCTGTTTTTT. Translating it yields CASSTSGPKTGELFF.

The CDR3 DNA reads TGTGCCTGGGGTGCGGGAGTCTCCCTTCAAGAGACCCAGTACTTC. Translation gives CAWGAGVSLQETQYF. V and J are TRBV30 and TRBJ2-5; 7 bases match TRBD2. The V gene's germline CDR1 is GTSNPN and CDR2 SVGIG (reference sequence). CDR3 length: 15 amino acids. With 5 bases clipped from V and 2 bases from J, the junction kept 11 bases outside the gene matches.

The chain couples TRBV6-5 to TRBJ2-5; 9 bases match TRBD1. The CDR3 consists of 16 residues. Germline loops: CDR1 MNHEY, CDR2 SVGAGI. The V segment lost 2 bases and the J segment 4 bases; nucleotides outside the gene matches: 8. The CDR3 DNA follows: TGTGCCAGCAGTTACACCCGGACAGGGGAAGGAGAGACCCAGTACTTC. Translating gives CASSYTRTGEGETQYF.

This chain connects TRBV9 to TRBJ2-5; D gene uncertain. The ends were cut back, 3 bases at V and 1 base at J, with 7 bases in the middle. This CDR3 has 13 residues. Germline V lookup: CDR1 SGDLS, CDR2 YYNGEE. The CDR3 DNA is TGTGCCAGCAGCGGGGTCTCCCAAGAGACCCAGTACTTC. Encoded protein: CASSGVSQETQYF.